Sequencing of this T cell receptor beta chain was carried out in a study of neoadjuvant nivolumab and ipilimumab in lung cancer. The CDR3 consists of 14 residues. Trimming took off 2 bases at V and 5 bases at J, with 12 bases between the two ends. CDR1 SGHAT and CDR2 FQNNGV come from the germline V gene. Profiled with immunoSEQ multiplex PCR; TCRdb holds only in-frame clones, not every one. The repertoire has roughly 20,000 clones, 60% to 85% of them found once; the top ten carry approximately 9%. This receptor was taken from an adult with non-small cell lung cancer. This chain joins TRBV11-2 and TRBJ1-1, with a tentative D call TRBD1 (6 bases). Here the sequenced sample was tumor tissue, taken after neoadjuvant nivolumab, alone or with ipilimumab, at or shortly before surgery. CDR3 nucleotides: TGTGCCAGCAGCTTAAGCCAGGGACAAACTGAAGCTTTCTTT. This codes for CASSLSQGQTEAFF.